This TCR beta chain was sequenced in a study of Ad26.COV2.S vaccination and SARS-CoV-2 variants (dated by TCRdb to the early 2020s). Regarding the research as a whole: Vaccine-arm donors came from COV1001, a multicentre, randomized, double-blind, placebo-controlled phase I-IIa trial of Ad26.COV2.S in healthy adults. Ad26.COV2.S was administered intramuscularly at 5 x 10^10 or 1 x 10^11 viral particles, either as a single shot or as two shots given 56 days apart. The specificity and breadth of SARS-CoV-2-reactive T cell receptors after Ad26.COV2.S vaccination were assessed by TCRbeta repertoire sequencing. The TCR-sequenced set comprised about 32 samples: approximately 19 Ad26.COV2.S vaccine recipients, 5 placebo recipients and 8 SARS-CoV-2 convalescent individuals. Trial participants were randomized into five groups of five, in which low-dose or high-dose Ad26.COV2.S was given once or twice, or placebo was given on both occasions. Investigators did not know the trial group allocation while performing experiments and assessing outcomes.

The germline V gene sets CDR1 to SGHRS and CDR2 to YFSETQ. The junction carries 7 bases between V and J, which are trimmed by 0 bases and 0 bases respectively. The cysteine opens and the phenylalanine closes a CDR3 of 16 amino acids. The read is trimmed to its CDR3 DNA, 48 bases read in frame from base 1. The sample's treatment or condition label, decoded: around 19 received Ad26.COV2.S at low or high dose, single or two shots; roughly five received placebo; per-sample allocation not given. For vaccine and placebo recipients, repertoires were sequenced using samples collected on day 63 after the first injection. Cohort 1b enrolled some 25 adults aged 18-55 years at a single site in Boston, USA, between 29 July and 7 August 2020. Ad26.COV2.S was a replication-incompetent adenovirus type 26 vector that expressed a prefusion-stabilized SARS-CoV-2 spike protein derived from the original Wuhan strain.

The immunoSEQ Assay was used to sequence TCRbeta CDR3 regions. After extraction, genomic DNA underwent amplification by bias-controlled multiplex PCR, followed by high-throughput sequencing. As for how the authors treated the data: To quantify the absolute abundance of each unique TCRbeta CDR3 region, sequences were collapsed and filtered. T cell fraction was estimated by normalizing TCRbeta template counts to usable DNA, which was measured by amplifying reference genes present in all nucleated cells. Repertoire TCRs were annotated as SARS-CoV-2-specific when V gene, CDR3 amino acid sequence and J gene were exactly matched to a known reactive TCR set. MIRA supplied the reference SARS-CoV-2 TCR set, which was filtered for enrichment in COVID-19-positive ImmuneCODE repertoires so that public or cross-reactive TCRs were removed. Using the MIRA antigens, annotated TCRs were further analysed by specific ORF or by position within an ORF. Breadth was defined as the number of annotated unique rearrangements divided by the total number of unique productive rearrangements, and depth was defined as the summed frequency of the annotated unique rearrangements. Group comparisons of TCR breadth used two-sided Wilcoxon rank-sum tests. Sourced from immuneACCESS, this table was stored by TCRdb with only in-frame sequences that have V and J called. A share of the clones is absent; for the studies checked, an unresolved V gene accounts for under half, and the remainder has no known explanation. The DNA was the basis for D and trimming; V, J and clone size are from that table. Here the sample has about 380,000 clones; around 82% occur a single time. The leading ten clones occupy about 8% of the sample.

Overall study results and their limits: After vaccination, spike-specific CD8+ and CD4+ T cell responses were reported to show substantial breadth. Spike-specific TCR breadth was higher in Ad26.COV2.S recipients than in placebo recipients (P = 0.0014). It was noted by the authors that total T cell responses may have been underestimated by the TCR breadth and depth analyses. Comparable non-spike TCR breadth was observed between vaccine and placebo recipients, consistent with only spike being contained in the vaccine. The study was not powered to compare responses between vaccine doses or regimens.

This clone was seen a single time. What antigen it recognizes has not been identified. Base-call qualities are not available, and no considerably larger clone is one nucleotide away. This specimen was peripheral blood, taken in a trial of Ad26.COV2.S vaccine versus placebo. This TCR derives from a person between 18 and 65 years old who received the Ad26.COV2.S COVID-19 vaccine or a placebo. The sequence is built from TRBV5-1 and TRBJ2-6; the D gene is not confidently resolved. The DNA sequence is TGCGCCAGCAGCTTGGATGGCCGCTCTGGGGCCAACGTCCTGACTTTC. It specifies CASSLDGRSGANVLTF.